One sample yielded the 14 T cell receptor beta chains listed below, sequenced in a study of beta chain features in type 1 diabetes. Isolated RNA was reverse transcribed in full, so expressed TCRB transcripts were sequenced. Produced via immunoSEQ multiplex PCR; TCRdb's table is partial and in-frame only. The sample lists about 130,000 clones, about a tenth occurring once. Sequencing was carried out using central memory CD4+ T cells from blood. These receptors were obtained from a man aged 18 to 29 in good health.

V is TRBV5-4 and J is TRBJ2-2, with 7 bases identical to TRBD1. J gave up 1 base and V 5 bases, and 2 bases lay outside the gene matches. Germline V gene data show CDR1 as SGHNT and CDR2 as YYREEE (reference sequence). CDR3 length equals 14 residues. The CDR3 DNA reads TGTGCCAGCAGGAGACAGGGGAACACCGGGGAGCTGTTTTTT. It encodes CASRRQGNTGELFF.

This clone showed up just once. Since a much larger clone is just one base distant, this may be a read error. The rearrangement joins TRBV10-3 to TRBJ2-1; 12 bases align to TRBD1. Losses at the gene ends were 7 bases for V and 7 bases for J; bases not matched to a gene: 8. Per germline, CDR1 ENHRY and CDR2 SYGVKD. The CDR3 length is 15 residues. This chain's CDR3 is CAINGGTGGGNEQFF. DNA of the CDR3: TGTGCCATCAACGGGGGGACAGGGGGCGGGAATGAGCAGTTCTTC.

The J gene is TRBJ2-7, the V gene TRBV7-6; TRBD2 might be the D (5 bases). V was clipped by 5 bases and J by 2 bases, with 10 bases between them. CDR3 length: 13 residues. Germline V lookup: CDR1 SGHVS, CDR2 FNYEAQ. CDR3 sequence reads: CASSNGETYEQYF. CDR3 nucleotide sequence: TGTGCCAGCAGCAACGGGGAAACCTACGAGCAGTACTTC. Complete variable domain (other parts from reference TRBV7-6 and TRBJ2-7): GAGVSQSPRYKVTKRGQDVALRCDPISGHVSLYWYRQALGQGPEFLTYFNYEAQQDKSGLPNDRFSAERPEGSISTLTIQRTEQRDSAMYRCASSNGETYEQYFGPGTRLTVT.

This clone was seen a few times. V is TRBV27 and J is TRBJ2-1, with unresolved D. The germline CDR1 and CDR2 sequences are MNHEY and SMNVEV (reference sequence). V lost 7 bases, J lost 0 bases, and 10 bases lay in between. The CDR3 covers 14 residues. This CDR3 is CASKTWNSYNEQFF. The CDR3 DNA reads as TGTGCCAGCAAGACATGGAACTCCTACAATGAGCAGTTCTTC.

The sample holds many counts of this clone. This sequence joins TRBV29-1 and TRBJ2-7; TRBD2 matches 7 bases. The V and J ends lost 4 bases and 0 bases, in that order; junction bases with no gene match: 6. Germline V gene data show CDR1 as SQVTM and CDR2 as ANQGSEA. The CDR3 is 14 residues long. CDR3 sequence: CSVVAGLHSYEQYF. CDR3 DNA sequence: TGCAGCGTTGTAGCGGGCCTACACTCCTACGAGCAGTACTTC.

The gene calls are TRBV5-1 and TRBJ2-5; 11 bases line up with TRBD2. This CDR3 comprises 15 residues. CDR1 and CDR2 from the germline V gene are SGHRS and YFSETQ. After removal of 3 bases from V and 5 bases from J, the junction contained 6 bases not matched to a gene. The chain's CDR3 is CASSSIAGGPETQYF. DNA of the CDR3: TGCGCCAGCAGCTCCATAGCGGGGGGGCCGGAGACCCAGTACTTC.

CDR3 sequence: CASSSTAGGNTGELFF. CDR3 nucleotide sequence: TGCGCCAGCAGCTCAACGGCCGGGGGTAACACCGGGGAGCTGTTTTTT. The chain couples TRBV5-1 to TRBJ2-2; D is possibly TRBD2 (6 bases). Trimming took 3 bases from V and 2 from J, leaving 14 bases between them. Germline CDR1 SGHRS, CDR2 YFSETQ. The CDR3 totals 16 residues.

The genes are TRBV10-2 and TRBJ1-5; no clear D. With 7 bases removed from V and 5 bases from J, the gap between germline ends came to 12 bases. Germline assignment: CDR1 WSHSY and CDR2 SAAADI. The CDR3 length is 13 residues. CDR3 sequence: CASNRLSDQPQHF. The CDR3 DNA reads TGCGCCAGCAATCGCCTATCCGATCAGCCCCAGCATTTT.

V gene TRBV7-2 combines with J gene TRBJ1-2, with TRBD1 matching 9 bases. Germline V gives CDR1 SGHTA, CDR2 FQGNSA. Trimming took 4 bases from V and 6 from J; bases not matched to a gene: 6. The CDR3 totals 14 residues. The CDR3 region has the DNA TGTGCCAGCAGCTCGCCGGGACAGGGAAATGGCTACACCTTC. Protein sequence: CASSSPGQGNGYTF.

V and J are TRBV6-5 and TRBJ2-5; TRBD2 is a possible D gene (7 bases). The germline V gene has CDR1 MNHEY and CDR2 SVGAGI. There are 15 residues in the CDR3. V lost 2 bases to trimming and J lost 2 bases, with 12 bases between them. The CDR3 here is CASSYGGGKQETQYF. Here the CDR3 DNA reads TGTGCCAGCAGTTACGGGGGGGGCAAACAAGAGACCCAGTACTTC.

In DNA form, the CDR3 reads TGTGCCAGCAGCATCGGGGGGACCAACTACGAGCAGTACTTC. The encoded protein is CASSIGGTNYEQYF. The chain has TRBV11-1 and TRBJ2-7, with 7 bases that match TRBD2. J lost 3 bases, V lost 5 bases, and 7 bases had no gene match. This CDR3 is 14 amino acids long. CDR1 is SGHAT and CDR2 is FQDESV in the germline V gene (reference sequence).

V and J are TRBV11-1 and TRBJ1-6; D gene ambiguous. Germline values: CDR1 SGHAT, CDR2 FQDESV (reference sequence). Trimming took 1 base from V and 0 from J, leaving 4 bases between them. The CDR3 has 15 residues. The CDR3 DNA sequence: TGTGCCAGCAGCTTAGGCAGCTCCTATAATTCACCCCTCCACTTT. It translates to CASSLGSSYNSPLHF.

This chain uses TRBV2 with TRBJ2-5; no reliable D call. Germline V gene sequence: CDR1 SNHLY, CDR2 FYNNEI. This CDR3 contains 14 residues. The V end was cut by 6 bases, the J end by 1 base, with 12 bases between. The DNA for the CDR3 is TGTGCCAGCAGAAAGGAGAGGAGCCAAGAGACCCAGTACTTC. Translation gives CASRKERSQETQYF.

The sample holds a few counts of this clone. The chain links TRBV7-2 to TRBJ2-5, with 8 positions matching TRBD1. This CDR3 region has 14 residues. V shed 5 bases, J shed 5 bases, and the junction held 7 bases outside the gene matches. CDR1 is SGHTA and CDR2 is FQGNSA in the germline V gene. CDR3 sequence: CASSRQGQGETQYF. CDR3 DNA sequence: TGTGCCAGCAGCCGACAGGGGCAGGGGGAGACCCAGTACTTC.